Listed below are T cell receptor beta chains from one sample, sequenced in a study of T cells in narcolepsy. Here immunoSEQ multiplex PCR was the method, and the copy in TCRdb shows in-frame clones only, minus some. The profile shows roughly 30,000 clones, 87% of them singletons. Sequencing was done on a sample of memory (CD45RA-) CD4+ T cells from blood. The receptors were sampled from a human donor in good health. CDR3s include the opening cysteine and the closing phenylalanine or tryptophan. The order of the fields is D gene, J gene, clone size, V gene, CDR3 DNA, CDR3 protein. The D gene is left open where the match is weak. Size is stated for part of the rows, as once, few or many counts, or as a class when the clone is expanded.

D: TRBD2
J: TRBJ2-2
size: NA
V: TRBV11-2
DNA: TGTGCCAGCAGCTCGTACGGACTAGCGGGAGGGTGGAACACCGGGGAGCTGTTTTTT
CDR3: CASSSYGLAGGWNTGELFF

D: TRBD1
J: TRBJ1-4
size: few
V: TRBV2
DNA: TGTGCCAGCAGAGCGGCGGACAGGGACGAAAAACTGTTTTTT
CDR3: CASRAADRDEKLFF

D: TRBD1
J: TRBJ2-3
size: NA
V: TRBV7-2
DNA: TGTGCCAGCAGCCAAACGGACAGGCAGAGGGGAGATACGCAGTATTTT
CDR3: CASSQTDRQRGDTQYF

D: NA
J: TRBJ1-1
size: NA
V: TRBV29-1
DNA: TGCAGCGTTGAAGTTTGGGACATCAACACTGAAGCTTTCTTT
CDR3: CSVEVWDINTEAFF

D: NA
J: TRBJ2-1
size: few
V: TRBV6-6
DNA: TGTGCTAGCAGTTACTCTCCTGGGACTGGCTACAATGAGCAGTTCTTC
CDR3: CASSYSPGTGYNEQFF

D: NA
J: TRBJ2-3
size: NA
V: TRBV29-1
DNA: TGCAGCGTTACGGCAGATACGCAGTATTTT
CDR3: CSVTADTQYF

D: TRBD2
J: TRBJ2-1
size: NA
V: TRBV30
DNA: TGTGCCTGGATCCCCGGGACTAGCGACTACAATGAGCAGTTCTTC
CDR3: CAWIPGTSDYNEQFF

D: NA
J: TRBJ2-1
size: once
V: TRBV7-9
DNA: TGTGCCAGCAGCCGGAATGAGCAGTTCTTC
CDR3: CASSRNEQFF

D: TRBD2
J: TRBJ2-7
size: NA
V: TRBV7-8
DNA: TGTGCCAGCAGCTTAGGCAGCGGGGGGGCCCTCTCCTACGAGCAGTACTTC
CDR3: CASSLGSGGALSYEQYF

D: TRBD2
J: TRBJ2-5
size: once
V: TRBV18
DNA: TGTGCCAGCTCACCACCGAGCGGGAGAGTCCAAGAGACCCAGTACTTC
CDR3: CASSPPSGRVQETQYF

D: NA
J: TRBJ1-2
size: NA
V: TRBV28
DNA: TGTGCCAGCAGTTTCCGGCAGGGTCCTAACTATGGCTACACCTTC
CDR3: CASSFRQGPNYGYTF